The 32 T cell receptor beta chains below all came from one sample that was sequenced in a study of CD8 T cells in Susac syndrome. About 0.5 to 1 ug RNA was reverse transcribed with random hexamers. From the immunoSEQ multiplex PCR reads, TCRdb called clonotypes with MiXCR, one entry per CDR3 protein. The sample gives approximately 190,000 distinct CDR3 sequences, approximately 94% of which show up once; approximately 0.089% is in the top ten. Sample: CD4+ T cells from PBMCs. These receptors were obtained from a human donor with Susac syndrome.

The chain joins TRBV2 to TRBJ1-1; unclear D gene. Germline V gene sequence: CDR1 SNHLY, CDR2 FYNNEI. This CDR3 spans 13 amino acids. V dropped 2 bases and J dropped 4 bases, with 8 bases sitting between them. CDR3 sequence (DNA): TGTGCCAGCAGTGAAAATAGGGCCACTGAAGCTTTCTTT. Translation gives CASSENRATEAFF.

The V and J genes are TRBV28 and TRBJ2-1; D call uncertain. CDR1 and CDR2 from the germline V gene are MDHEN and SYDVKM. V lost 7 bases and J 3 bases, leaving 10 bases between the germline ends. This CDR3 has 13 amino acids. The CDR3 sequence: CASIGDYYNEQFF. The CDR3 DNA reads TGTGCCAGCATCGGCGATTACTACAATGAGCAGTTCTTC.

This chain uses TRBV30 with TRBJ1-1; the match to TRBD1 covers 7 bases. This CDR3 is 15 amino acids long. The germline gives CDR1 GTSNPN, CDR2 SVGIG (reference sequence). Trimming took 2 bases from V and 0 from J; bases not matched to a gene: 6. The CDR3 here is CAWSQGQHMNTEAFF. CDR3 bases: TGTGCCTGGAGTCAGGGACAGCACATGAACACTGAAGCTTTCTTT. The entire variable domain, with the rest obtained from reference TRBV30 and TRBJ1-1, is as follows: SQTIHQWPATLVQPVGSPLSLECTVEGTSNPNLYWYRQAAGRGLQLLFYSVGIGQISSEVPQNLSASRPQDRQFILSSKKLLLSDSGFYLCAWSQGQHMNTEAFFGQGTRLTVV.

This rearrangement joins TRBV7-2 to TRBJ1-6; a weak D match, TRBD1 (5 bases). The CDR3 runs 17 residues. CDR1 and CDR2 (germline): SGHTA, FQGNSA. V lost 2 bases and J lost 6, with 17 bases in between. The chain's CDR3 is CASSLPGAWMGNSPLHF. The DNA of the CDR3 is TGTGCCAGCAGCTTACCCGGGGCCTGGATGGGTAATTCACCCCTCCACTTT.

This chain uses TRBV20-1 with TRBJ2-3; 9 bases fit TRBD2. The V segment lost 1 base and the J segment 1 base; nucleotides outside the gene matches: 3. Germline CDR1 DFQATT, CDR2 SNEGSKA (reference sequence). The CDR3 is 15 amino acids. The CDR3 here is CSARGASGGTDTQYF. CDR3 coding DNA: TGCAGTGCTAGAGGAGCTAGCGGGGGCACAGATACGCAGTATTTT.

The chain employs TRBV14 and TRBJ2-1; tentatively, D is TRBD2 (5 bases). There are 16 residues in the CDR3. V lost 0 bases and J 8 bases, leaving 17 bases between the germline ends. Germline CDR1 is SGHDN and CDR2 is FVKESK. The CDR3 coding sequence is TGTGCCAGCAGCCAAGATCTGGTTCGGGCGGGCGATGAGCAGTTCTTC. This gives the protein CASSQDLVRAGDEQFF.

This chain uses TRBV5-5 with TRBJ1-2; 7 bases agree with TRBD1. CDR3 length equals 16 residues. Germline V CDR1 and CDR2: SGHKS, YYEKEE (reference sequence). After removal of 0 bases from V and 4 bases from J, the junction contained 9 bases not matched to a gene. CDR3 DNA: TGTGCCAGCAGCTTGGAAGGGGGCAGGGACGTCTATGGCTACACCTTC. Amino acids: CASSLEGGRDVYGYTF.

The chain has TRBV29-1 and TRBJ1-3; 8 bases line up with TRBD1. The V segment lost 1 base and the J segment 7 bases; nucleotides outside the gene matches: 12. CDR1 is SQVTM and CDR2 is ANQGSEA in the germline V gene. CDR3 length equals 16 residues. CDR3 DNA: TGCAGCGTTGAAGTCCCTGGACAGGGCTACGGTAACACCATATATTTT. It encodes CSVEVPGQGYGNTIYF. Drawing the rest from reference TRBV29-1 and TRBJ1-3, the complete variable domain is SAVISQKPSRDICQRGTSLTIQCQVDSQVTMMFWYRQQPGQSLTLIATANQGSEATYESGFVIDKFPISRPNLTFSTLTVSNMSPEDSSIYLCSVEVPGQGYGNTIYFGEGSWLTVV.

The V gene is TRBV5-4, the J gene TRBJ1-1; TRBD1 is a possible D gene (5 bases). The CDR3 is 15 residues long. Trimming left V 7 bases short and J 8 bases short, with 24 bases between. Germline assignment: CDR1 SGHNT and CDR2 YYREEE (reference sequence). CDR3 residues: CASQTGTASNWEAFF. CDR3 DNA: TGTGCCAGCCAGACCGGGACCGCCTCTAACTGGGAAGCTTTCTTT.

V and J are TRBV12-3 or TRBV12-4 and TRBJ1-5; no clear D gene. The CDR3 consists of 13 residues. Trimming took off 4 bases at V and 9 bases at J, with 13 bases between the two ends. Here the CDR3 reads CASSSNGFGPQHF. The CDR3 DNA is TGTGCCAGCAGTTCGAACGGTTTCGGGCCCCAGCATTTT.

The chain joins TRBV4-2 to TRBJ1-4; 11 nucleotides match TRBD1. The CDR3 contains 17 residues. Germline trimming cut 0 bases from V and 6 bases from J; bases unmatched to any gene: 6. Germline CDR1 is LGHNA and CDR2 is YNFKEQ. Here the CDR3 reads CASSQEGQGASDEKLFF. The DNA for the CDR3 is TGTGCCAGCAGCCAAGAAGGACAGGGGGCGTCGGATGAAAAACTGTTTTTT.

The rearrangement joins TRBV7-3 to TRBJ1-6, with D unclear. In germline, CDR1 is SGHTA, CDR2 FQGTGA. Trimming shortened V by 4 bases and J by 0 bases, and 4 bases separated the two germline ends. The CDR3 has 14 amino acids. The chain's CDR3 is CASSSSSYNSPLHF. Here the CDR3 DNA reads TGTGCCAGCAGCTCGAGCTCCTATAATTCACCCCTCCACTTT.

V gene TRBV5-4 combines with J gene TRBJ2-7; perhaps TRBD1 as D (5 bases). CDR1 SGHNT and CDR2 YYREEE come from the germline V gene (reference sequence). This CDR3 is built from 13 residues. V shed 4 bases and J shed 7 bases, with 15 bases lying between them. CDR3 sequence reads: CASSVPPGFEQYF. In nucleotides, the CDR3 is TGTGCCAGCAGCGTGCCACCAGGGTTTGAGCAGTACTTC. Combining the CDR3 with reference TRBV5-4 and TRBJ2-7 gives the whole variable domain ETGVTQSPTHLIKTRGQQVTLRCSSQSGHNTVSWYQQALGQGPQFIFQYYREEENGRGNFPPRFSGLQFPNYSSELNVNALELDDSALYLCASSVPPGFEQYFGPGTRLTVT.

The rearrangement joins TRBV6-2 or TRBV6-3 to TRBJ2-7, with TRBD2 identical over 8 bases. Germline V gene lookup returns CDR1 MNHEY and CDR2 SVGEGT. V gave up 8 bases and J gave up 5 bases; unmatched junction bases: 8. The CDR3 is made up of 13 amino acids. CDR3 sequence: CASLGLVSNEQYF. CDR3 bases: TGTGCCAGCTTGGGACTAGTCTCAAACGAGCAGTACTTC.

The rearrangement uses TRBV20-1 and TRBJ1-2; D remains ambiguous. The CDR3 contains 14 residues. Trimming left V 0 bases short and J 7 bases short, with 15 bases between. CDR1 is DFQATT and CDR2 is SNEGSKA in the germline V gene (reference sequence). The CDR3 nucleotides read TGCAGTGCTAGAGATCTTAGCCGGAGGCGTGGCTACACCTTC. Encoded protein: CSARDLSRRRGYTF.

The chain joins TRBV4-2 to TRBJ2-5, with 8 bases matching TRBD2. The V gene's germline CDR1 is LGHNA and CDR2 YNFKEQ. CDR3 length: 15 amino acids. The trim removed 4 bases at V and 2 bases at J, leaving 6 bases unmatched. In nucleotides, the CDR3 is TGTGCCAGCAGCCGGGGGCGGGGGGTTCAAGAGACCCAGTACTTC. Translating it yields CASSRGRGVQETQYF.

The rearrangement joins TRBV20-1 to TRBJ2-1; perhaps TRBD2 as D (5 bases). CDR1 DFQATT and CDR2 SNEGSKA come from the germline V gene (reference sequence). The CDR3 runs 16 residues. V gave up 1 base and J gave up 6 bases, with 19 bases separating them. The CDR3 reads CSARAGGRDLVNEQFF. DNA of the CDR3: TGCAGTGCTAGAGCGGGCGGCCGGGATCTTGTCAATGAGCAGTTCTTC.

V gene TRBV20-1 combines with J gene TRBJ2-2; D gene ambiguous. Trimming left V 3 bases short and J 4 bases short, with 9 bases between. CDR3 size: 13 residues. The germline gives CDR1 DFQATT, CDR2 SNEGSKA (reference sequence). CDR3 in amino acids: CSARARGTGELFF. As DNA, the CDR3 is TGCAGTGCTAGGGCCCGCGGCACCGGGGAGCTGTTTTTT.

The rearrangement uses TRBV6-5 and TRBJ1-6; D not certain. Trimming removed 0 bases from V and 8 bases from J, with 14 bases in between. From germline, CDR1 is MNHEY and CDR2 SVGAGI. This CDR3 has 16 amino acids. This CDR3 is CASSYSFPGSHSPLHF. The CDR3 nucleotides are TGTGCCAGCAGTTACTCGTTTCCGGGGTCCCATTCACCCCTCCACTTT.

As DNA, the CDR3 is TGTGCCAGCACCCGGCCCCGGGTAGGATACACCGGGGAGCTGTTTTTT. Translation gives CASTRPRVGYTGELFF. V gene TRBV6-2 or TRBV6-3 combines with J gene TRBJ2-2; D unclear. V was shortened by 7 bases and J by 3 bases, with 18 bases between the two germline ends. This CDR3 is 16 amino acids long. The germline V gene encodes CDR1 MNHEY and CDR2 SVGEGT.

This sequence joins TRBV19 and TRBJ1-1; 9 nucleotides match TRBD1. J lost 4 bases, V lost 5 bases, and 5 bases had no gene match. The CDR3 totals 14 residues. Germline loops: CDR1 LNHDA, CDR2 SQIVND (reference sequence). CDR3 region: CASSDRGDGTEAFF. In DNA form, the CDR3 reads TGTGCCAGTAGTGACAGGGGGGATGGCACTGAAGCTTTCTTT. Using reference TRBV19 and TRBJ1-1 for the parts outside the CDR3, the full variable domain is DGGITQSPKYLFRKEGQNVTLSCEQNLNHDAMYWYRQDPGQGLRLIYYSQIVNDFQKGDIAEGYSVSREKKESFPLTVTSAQKNPTAFYLCASSDRGDGTEAFFGQGTRLTVV.

V gene TRBV5-1 combines with J gene TRBJ2-2, with D unclear. The CDR3 extends over 15 amino acids. Germline V lookup: CDR1 SGHRS, CDR2 YFSETQ. With 2 bases removed from V and 3 bases from J, the gap between germline ends came to 11 bases. DNA of the CDR3: TGCGCCAGCAGCTTCGATAGGCCTGACACCGGGGAGCTGTTTTTT. It codes for CASSFDRPDTGELFF.

The chain is built from TRBV5-4 and TRBJ2-2, with D perhaps matching TRBD1 or TRBD2 (5 bases each). The ends were cut back, 0 bases at V and 1 base at J, with 10 bases in the middle. Germline assignment: CDR1 SGHNT and CDR2 YYREEE (reference sequence). The CDR3 is 16 amino acids. The CDR3 region is CASSLATGLNTGELFF. The CDR3 region has the DNA TGTGCCAGCAGCTTGGCCACAGGACTGAACACCGGGGAGCTGTTTTTT.

The rearrangement uses TRBV29-1 and TRBJ1-2; D gene ambiguous. The CDR3 spans 15 residues. CDR1 is SQVTM, CDR2 ANQGSEA, per germline. V gave up 1 base and J gave up 4 bases, with 16 bases separating them. The CDR3, as DNA: TGCAGCGTTGAAGGTGACTGGGCATGGGCCTATGGCTACACCTTC. Amino acid sequence: CSVEGDWAWAYGYTF.

The genes are TRBV30 and TRBJ2-3; TRBD1 might be the D (5 bases). The CDR3 extends over 14 amino acids. The V end lost 8 bases, the J end lost 2 bases, and 17 bases lay between the germline ends. Germline CDR1 is GTSNPN and CDR2 is SVGIG (reference sequence). CDR3 protein: CAQKVGQLTDTQYF. Written as DNA, the CDR3 is TGTGCCCAGAAGGTGGGGCAGCTCACAGATACGCAGTATTTT.

The V call is TRBV6-5, the J call TRBJ2-3, with TRBD1 as a possible D gene (6 bases). The CDR3 length is 15 residues. V lost 4 bases, J lost 0 bases, and 11 bases lay in between. Germline V gene sequence: CDR1 MNHEY, CDR2 SVGAGI. CDR3 coding DNA: TGTGCCAGCAGTTCCGGGACATATAGCACAGATACGCAGTATTTT. It translates to CASSSGTYSTDTQYF.

The chain employs TRBV6-1 and TRBJ2-2; TRBD1 or TRBD2 may be the D gene (5 bases each). The CDR3 consists of 15 residues. The germline gives CDR1 MNHNS, CDR2 SASEGT. V gave up 7 bases and J gave up 2 bases, with 14 bases separating them. The CDR3 DNA follows: TGTGCCAGCAAGTGGGGGAACGGAAACACCGGGGAGCTGTTTTTT. Residues: CASKWGNGNTGELFF.

In this sample, this clonotype turned up once. DNA of the CDR3: TGCGCCAGCAGCCAAGAAGGCCTAGCCAAAAACATTCAGTACTTC. The encoded protein is CASSQEGLAKNIQYF. The genes are TRBV4-1 and TRBJ2-4; no definite D call. V was pared by 0 bases and J by 0 bases, with 6 bases between. The CDR3 is 15 residues long. Germline CDR1 and CDR2: MGHRA and YSYEKL.

The DNA of the CDR3 is TGTGCCAGCAGCTTATCAAGGGGAACAGATACGCAGTATTTT. Translating gives CASSLSRGTDTQYF. The chain employs TRBV7-2 and TRBJ2-3, with D possibly TRBD1 on 5 matching bases. Germline loops: CDR1 SGHTA, CDR2 FQGNSA. This CDR3 comprises 14 residues. V was cut by 2 bases and J by 3 bases, with 9 bases left in between.

The chain recombines TRBV5-1 with TRBJ2-5; a possible D gene is TRBD2 (6 bases). CDR3 length: 13 amino acids. Germline V gives CDR1 SGHRS, CDR2 YFSETQ. V was pared by 3 bases and J by 1 base, with 7 bases between. CDR3 coding DNA: TGCGCCAGCAGCTGGGAGGTCCAAGAGACCCAGTACTTC. Translating gives CASSWEVQETQYF.

This clonotype has a single count. The V gene is TRBV21-1, the J gene TRBJ2-7; whether TRBD1, the table's D call, matches the DNA was not checked. TRBV21-1 is recorded as a pseudogene. CDR3 length: 14 residues. CDR3: CASSPGEGAGEQYF. CDR3 DNA sequence: TGTGCCAGCAGCCCAGGGGAGGGGGCGGGAGAGCAGTACTTC.

This chain joins TRBV20-1 and TRBJ1-3; 8 bases line up with TRBD1. Trimming cost V 1 base and J 0 bases; bases outside gene matches: 11. CDR3 length: 18 residues. Looked up from germline, CDR1 is DFQATT and CDR2 is SNEGSKA (reference sequence). CDR3 sequence reads: CSARGDPGTGPSGNTIYF. The CDR3 bases are TGCAGTGCTAGAGGGGACCCCGGGACAGGCCCCTCTGGAAACACCATATATTTT.